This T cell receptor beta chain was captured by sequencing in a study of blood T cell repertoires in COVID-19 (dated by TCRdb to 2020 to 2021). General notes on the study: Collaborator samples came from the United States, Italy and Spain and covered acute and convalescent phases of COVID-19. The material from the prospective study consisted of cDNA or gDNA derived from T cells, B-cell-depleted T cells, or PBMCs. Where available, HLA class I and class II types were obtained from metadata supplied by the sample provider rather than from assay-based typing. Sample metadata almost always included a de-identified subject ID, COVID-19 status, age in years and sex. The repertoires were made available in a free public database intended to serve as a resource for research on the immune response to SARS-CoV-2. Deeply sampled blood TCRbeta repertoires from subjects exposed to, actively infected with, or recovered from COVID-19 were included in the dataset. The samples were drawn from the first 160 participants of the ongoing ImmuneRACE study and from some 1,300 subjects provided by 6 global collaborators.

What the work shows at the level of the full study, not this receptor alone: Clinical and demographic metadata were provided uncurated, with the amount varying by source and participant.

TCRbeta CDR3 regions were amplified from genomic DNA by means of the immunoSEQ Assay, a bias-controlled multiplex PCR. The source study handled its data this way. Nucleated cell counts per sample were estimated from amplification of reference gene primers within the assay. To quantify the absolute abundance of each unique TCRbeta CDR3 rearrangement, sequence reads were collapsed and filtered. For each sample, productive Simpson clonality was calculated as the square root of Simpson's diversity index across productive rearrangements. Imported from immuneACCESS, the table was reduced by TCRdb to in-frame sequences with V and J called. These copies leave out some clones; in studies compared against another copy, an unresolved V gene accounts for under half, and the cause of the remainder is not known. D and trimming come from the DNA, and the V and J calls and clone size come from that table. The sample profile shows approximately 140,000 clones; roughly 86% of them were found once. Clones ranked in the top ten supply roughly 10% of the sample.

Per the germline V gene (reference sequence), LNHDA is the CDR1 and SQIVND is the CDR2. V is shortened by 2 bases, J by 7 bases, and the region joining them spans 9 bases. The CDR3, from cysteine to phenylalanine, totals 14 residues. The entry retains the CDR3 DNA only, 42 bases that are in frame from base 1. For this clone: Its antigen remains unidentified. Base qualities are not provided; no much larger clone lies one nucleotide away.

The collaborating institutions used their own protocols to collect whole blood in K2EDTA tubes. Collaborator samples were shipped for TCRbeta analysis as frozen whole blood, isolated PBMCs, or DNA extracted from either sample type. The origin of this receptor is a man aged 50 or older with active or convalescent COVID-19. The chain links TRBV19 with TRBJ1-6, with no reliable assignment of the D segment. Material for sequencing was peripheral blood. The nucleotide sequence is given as TGTGCCAGTAGTATATTAGCGTCGAATTCACCCCTCCACTTT. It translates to CASSILASNSPLHF.